This T cell receptor beta chain originates from a study of T cell repertoires in cytomegalovirus infection. CDR1 is SGHVS, CDR2 FQNEAQ, per germline. Deletions cut 3 bases from V and 0 bases from J, with 15 bases between. The CDR3 runs to 17 residues. TCRdb re-derived calls from the reads in MiXCR, one entry per CDR3 protein. Here the sample spans approximately 350,000 distinct CDR3 sequences, about 35% being singletons. Details on this clonotype: The antigen remains undetermined.

This TCR came from a human donor in good health (CMV status not recorded). Some clones in this sample may be carry-over from other donors' samples. Sequences were derived from cultured PBMCs, sampled from culture after CMV antigen stimulation. The gene calls are TRBV7-8 and TRBJ1-5; no definite D call. The CDR3 loop reads CASSFAERRISNQPQHF. The CDR3 region has the DNA TGTGCCAGCAGCTTCGCGGAGAGAAGGATTAGCAATCAGCCCCAGCATTTT.